This passage covers 25 T cell receptor beta chains from one sample sequenced in a study of identical twins. TCRdb re-derived calls from the 5' RACE reads in MiXCR, one entry per CDR3 protein. Of roughly 490,000 distinct CDR3 sequences listed, roughly an eighth were seen once; the top ten hold around 0.98%. The sample was also linked to a second study, of yellow fever vaccine responses in identical twins.

Sequenced material: CD4+ T cells sorted from blood. These receptors all come from a woman aged 18-29 years in good health.

This clonotype was picked up a small number of times. This sequence joins TRBV21-1 and TRBJ2-1; the table gives TRBD1 as D, unverified against the DNA. TRBV21-1 is tagged as a pseudogene. This CDR3 contains 15 residues. CDR3 bases: TGTGCCAGCCCCCGGGACAGGGGGCCCTACAATGAGCAGTTCTTC. The encoded protein is CASPRDRGPYNEQFF.

The J gene is TRBJ2-2, the V gene TRBV7-2; the match to TRBD1 covers 7 bases. Germline CDR1 reads SGHTA; CDR2 reads FQGNSA. The J segment lost 2 bases and the V segment lost 5 bases, leaving 5 bases of the junction unmatched. The CDR3 is 15 amino acids. CDR3 nucleotide sequence: TGTGCCAGCAGCATTAACAGGGGTAACACCGGGGAGCTGTTTTTT. The encoded protein is CASSINRGNTGELFF.

V is TRBV7-2 and J is TRBJ2-5, with D unclear. The V end was cut by 2 bases, the J end by 5 bases, with 12 bases between. The length of the CDR3 is 14 residues. CDR1 is SGHTA, CDR2 FQGNSA, per germline. The CDR3 reads CASSLRQAVETQYF. CDR3 DNA sequence: TGTGCCAGCAGCTTACGGCAGGCCGTGGAGACCCAGTACTTC.

The rearrangement links TRBV10-2 to TRBJ1-3; TRBD1 is a possible D gene (5 bases). Deletions cut 2 bases from V and 1 base from J, with 9 bases between. Germline V lookup: CDR1 WSHSY, CDR2 SAAADI. The CDR3 has 15 amino acids. The CDR3 nucleotides are TGCGCCAGCAGTGAGGGGACGTATTCTGGAAACACCATATATTTT. Translating it yields CASSEGTYSGNTIYF.

V and J are TRBV20-1 and TRBJ2-5; 7 bases map to TRBD2. CDR3 size: 12 residues. Germline V CDR1 and CDR2: DFQATT, SNEGSKA (reference sequence). V lost 3 bases to trimming and J lost 5 bases; unmatched junction nucleotides: 3. The chain's CDR3 is CSARAGVETQYF. CDR3 in DNA: TGCAGTGCTAGGGCGGGAGTGGAGACCCAGTACTTC.

There are a few counts of this clonotype. The CDR3 sequence is CATAQGDTQYF. Here the CDR3 DNA reads TGTGCCACCGCGCAGGGAGATACGCAGTATTTT. V is TRBV24-1 and J is TRBJ2-3; possible D gene TRBD1, 5 bases. This CDR3 is 11 amino acids long. Germline V gene lookup returns CDR1 KGHDR and CDR2 SFDVKD. The V end was cut by 9 bases, the J end by 5 bases, with 8 bases between.

V is TRBV21-1 and J is TRBJ2-1; the table calls TRBD1, which could not be checked here. TRBV21-1 is classified as a pseudogene. This CDR3 is 19 amino acids long. CDR3 amino acids: CASSKMGAASYNTYNEQFF. CDR3 in DNA: TGTGCCAGCAGCAAAATGGGGGCGGCATCCTACAATACTTACAATGAGCAGTTCTTC.

The CDR3 DNA is TGTGCCATCAGTGCCTACCAGGGGTCCTACGAGCAGTACTTC. It specifies CAISAYQGSYEQYF. The V gene is TRBV10-3, the J gene TRBJ2-7; D possibly corresponds to TRBD1 (6 bases). This CDR3 is built from 14 residues. Germline V gives CDR1 ENHRY, CDR2 SYGVKD. With 4 bases removed from V and 1 base from J, the gap between germline ends came to 11 bases.

There are a few counts of this clonotype. The V call is TRBV28, the J call TRBJ2-7; 11 nucleotides line up with TRBD2. Germline CDR1 MDHEN, CDR2 SYDVKM. This CDR3 has 18 residues. After removal of 3 bases from V and 7 bases from J, the junction contained 17 bases not matched to a gene. DNA of the CDR3: TGTGCCAGCAGTTTCCCTCTACAACTAGCGGGAGTAAGTTATGAGCAGTACTTC. Translation: CASSFPLQLAGVSYEQYF.

This sequence joins TRBV7-3 and TRBJ2-7; D tentatively fits TRBD1 or TRBD2 (5 bases each). CDR3 size: 13 residues. The germline CDR1 and CDR2 sequences are SGHTA and FQGTGA. The V end was cut by 1 base, the J end by 8 bases, with 12 bases between. The CDR3 is CASSLSGTTKQYF. Here the CDR3 DNA reads TGTGCCAGCAGCTTAAGTGGGACGACCAAGCAGTACTTC.

This clonotype was seen more than once but under ten times. The gene calls are TRBV5-1 and TRBJ2-3; 9 bases agree with TRBD1. CDR1 is SGHRS, CDR2 YFSETQ, per germline. CDR3 size: 17 residues. The junction had 13 bases not matched to a gene; V was cut back by 5 bases and J by 3 bases. The DNA of the CDR3 is TGCGCCAGCAGGCGATCGGTAACCGGGACAGGGACAGATACGCAGTATTTT. Protein sequence: CASRRSVTGTGTDTQYF.

This clonotype was observed at least ten times. The chain joins TRBV12-3 or TRBV12-4 to TRBJ2-3; no clear D gene. The CDR3 sequence is 15 residues long. V lost 7 bases and J 4 bases, leaving 18 bases between the germline ends. The CDR3 loop reads CASNLRVGSADTQYF. Here the CDR3 DNA reads TGTGCCAGCAACCTCCGGGTCGGAAGCGCAGATACGCAGTATTTT.

This clonotype has only a few counts. The chain links TRBV6-1 to TRBJ2-2; 8 positions match TRBD1. From germline, CDR1 is MNHNS and CDR2 SASEGT. The junction had 4 bases not matched to a gene; V was cut back by 4 bases and J by 6 bases. This CDR3 region has 14 residues. CDR3 in DNA: TGTGCCAGCAGTGTTGACAGGGGAGCCGGGGAGCTGTTTTTT. Translating it yields CASSVDRGAGELFF.

This clonotype showed up just a few times. The J gene is TRBJ2-1, the V gene TRBV7-9, with D perhaps TRBD2 (5 bases). Germline CDR1 and CDR2: SEHNR and FQNEAQ (reference sequence). The CDR3 has 15 residues. Trimming took off 2 bases at V and 3 bases at J, with 11 bases between the two ends. Here the CDR3 reads CASSLTGSIYNEQFF. The CDR3 DNA follows: TGTGCCAGCAGCTTAACGGGATCTATCTACAATGAGCAGTTCTTC.

This clonotype was counted a few times. The rearrangement uses TRBV20-1 and TRBJ2-3; D remains unclear. V was shortened by 5 bases and J by 5 bases, with 17 bases between the two germline ends. The CDR3 extends over 14 amino acids. The germline gives CDR1 DFQATT, CDR2 SNEGSKA (reference sequence). CDR3 sequence reads: CSAQVGDWGDTQYF. Here the CDR3 DNA reads TGCAGTGCTCAGGTTGGAGATTGGGGAGATACGCAGTATTTT.

The chain is built from TRBV9 and TRBJ2-7; 13 nucleotides match TRBD2. CDR3 length: 16 amino acids. Germline V gives CDR1 SGDLS, CDR2 YYNGEE. V shed 3 bases, J shed 6 bases, and the junction held 9 bases outside the gene matches. CDR3 loop: CASSEGTSGAQGEQYF. The CDR3, as DNA: TGTGCCAGCAGCGAGGGGACTAGCGGGGCTCAGGGCGAGCAGTACTTC.

The chain links TRBV5-1 to TRBJ1-1; 9 bases align to TRBD1. There are 13 residues in the CDR3. The J segment lost 11 bases and the V segment lost 2 bases, leaving 7 bases of the junction unmatched. CDR1 and CDR2 (germline): SGHRS, YFSETQ. The CDR3 DNA is TGCGCCAGCAGCTTTCCGGGACAGGGCGAGGCTTTCTTT. The encoded protein is CASSFPGQGEAFF.

In this sample, this clonotype turned up a few times. The chain carries TRBV9 and TRBJ2-7; 7 bases agree with TRBD1. Germline lookup yields CDR1 SGDLS and CDR2 YYNGEE. The CDR3 covers 14 residues. With V trimmed by 4 bases and J by 2 bases, 6 bases remained unmatched. CDR3 bases: TGTGCCAGCAGCCTAGGGACAGAGCCCTACGAGCAGTACTTC. It codes for CASSLGTEPYEQYF.

The chain employs TRBV18 and TRBJ2-6; either TRBD1 or TRBD2 may supply D (5 bases each). The V and J ends lost 1 base and 0 bases respectively, with 10 bases between them. This CDR3 comprises 17 residues. CDR1 KGHSH and CDR2 LQKENI come from the germline V gene. The CDR3 region has the DNA TGTGCCAGCTCACCACGAGAGGGGAGCTCTGGGGCCAACGTCCTGACTTTC. Translating gives CASSPREGSSGANVLTF.

This chain links TRBV28 with TRBJ1-2, with D hard to call. The CDR3 length is 14 residues. Trimming pared 1 base from V and 7 bases from J, leaving 13 bases between. In germline, CDR1 is MDHEN, CDR2 SYDVKM. CDR3 sequence: CASSLSAGRGGYTF. CDR3 nucleotides: TGTGCCAGCAGTTTATCAGCAGGAAGAGGTGGCTACACCTTC.

In its sample, this clonotype was seen a few times. The V and J genes are TRBV3-1 and TRBJ2-5; 9 bases are a match to TRBD2. Germline trimming cut 1 base from V and 3 bases from J; bases unmatched to any gene: 6. Germline assignment: CDR1 LGHDT and CDR2 YNNKEL (reference sequence). The CDR3 is made up of 16 amino acids. The CDR3 spells CASSQVLAGAEETQYF. The CDR3 DNA reads as TGTGCCAGCAGCCAAGTTTTAGCGGGAGCCGAAGAGACCCAGTACTTC.

This clonotype was detected many times. The chain combines TRBV7-9 with TRBJ2-1, with D perhaps TRBD1 (5 bases). The CDR3 is 13 residues long. Between the trimmed V and J ends, which lost 2 bases and 7 bases, there was a span of 9 bases. Germline CDR1 SEHNR, CDR2 FQNEAQ (reference sequence). This CDR3 is CASSLSQGNEQFF. The CDR3 nucleotides read TGTGCCAGCAGCTTATCTCAGGGAAATGAGCAGTTCTTC.

The rearrangement links TRBV20-1 to TRBJ1-1; D is perhaps TRBD1 (6 bases). Germline values: CDR1 DFQATT, CDR2 SNEGSKA (reference sequence). This CDR3 spans 13 amino acids. V was shortened by 5 bases and J by 3 bases, with 13 bases between the two germline ends. The CDR3 reads CSADRKTDTEAFF. The DNA of the CDR3 is TGCAGTGCTGACAGGAAAACTGACACTGAAGCTTTCTTT.

The chain employs TRBV10-1 and TRBJ2-2; 7 nucleotides align to TRBD1. Per germline, CDR1 WNHNN and CDR2 SYGVQD (reference sequence). The length of the CDR3 is 16 residues. Losses at the gene ends were 0 bases for V and 4 bases for J; bases not matched to a gene: 5. Written as DNA, the CDR3 is TGCGCCAGCAGTGAGTCGAAGACAGGGATCACCGGGGAGCTGTTTTTT. Residues: CASSESKTGITGELFF.

This clonotype was seen only a few times. V usage is TRBV2 and J usage is TRBJ2-7; perhaps TRBD1 as D (5 bases). This CDR3 has 13 amino acids. Germline assignment: CDR1 SNHLY and CDR2 FYNNEI. V lost 7 bases and J lost 0, with 10 bases in between. In nucleotides, the CDR3 is TGTGCCAGCAAGGACATGCCCTCCTACGAGCAGTACTTC. The encoded protein is CASKDMPSYEQYF.